This TCR beta chain was sequenced during a study of shared clonotypes between healthy human individuals. In the original processing: As immunoSEQ supplied junction-only sequences (without quality scores), filtering differed. The repertoire was sequenced with immunoSEQ multiplex PCR; TCRdb's copy has only in-frame clones and lacks some. V and J calls and clone size follow that table, whereas D and trimming were derived from the DNA. The profile shows hundreds of thousands of clones, roughly 79% of them singletons. The CDR3 covers 14 residues. Trimming stripped 4 bases from V and 0 bases from J, with 11 bases between. The germline gives CDR1 SGHNT, CDR2 YYREEE (reference sequence). This clone was seen a handful of times.

The clonotype originates from a middle-aged woman in good health. Some clones in this sample may be carry-over from other donors' samples. Specimen: PBMCs. The gene calls are TRBV5-4 and TRBJ2-7; the D is unclear. CDR3 sequence reads: CASSPYSSSYEQYF. The CDR3 nucleotides are TGTGCCAGCAGCCCTTATTCGAGCTCCTACGAGCAGTACTTC.